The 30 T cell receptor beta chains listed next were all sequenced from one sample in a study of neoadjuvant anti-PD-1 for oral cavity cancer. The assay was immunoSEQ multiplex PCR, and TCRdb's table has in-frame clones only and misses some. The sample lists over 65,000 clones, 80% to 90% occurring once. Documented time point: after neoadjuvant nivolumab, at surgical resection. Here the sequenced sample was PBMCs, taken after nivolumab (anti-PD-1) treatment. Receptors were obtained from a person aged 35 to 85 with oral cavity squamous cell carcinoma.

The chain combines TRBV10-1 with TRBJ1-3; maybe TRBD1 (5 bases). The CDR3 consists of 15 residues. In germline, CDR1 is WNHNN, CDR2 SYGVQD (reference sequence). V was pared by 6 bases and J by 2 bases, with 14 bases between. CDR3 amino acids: CASSVGRGTGNTIYF. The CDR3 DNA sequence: TGCGCCAGCAGCGTTGGTAGGGGAACTGGAAACACCATATATTTT.

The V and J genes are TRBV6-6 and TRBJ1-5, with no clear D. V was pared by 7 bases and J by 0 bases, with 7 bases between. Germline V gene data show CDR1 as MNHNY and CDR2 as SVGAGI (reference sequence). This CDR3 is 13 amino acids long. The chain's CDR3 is CASMSYSNQPQHF. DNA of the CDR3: TGTGCCAGCATGTCTTATAGCAATCAGCCCCAGCATTTT.

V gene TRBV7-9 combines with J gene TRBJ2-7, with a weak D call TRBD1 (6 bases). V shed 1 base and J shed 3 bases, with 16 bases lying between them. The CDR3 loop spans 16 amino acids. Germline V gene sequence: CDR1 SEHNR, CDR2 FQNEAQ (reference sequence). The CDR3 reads CASSLVGRQESYEQYF. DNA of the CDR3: TGTGCCAGCAGCTTAGTGGGGCGACAGGAGAGCTACGAGCAGTACTTC.

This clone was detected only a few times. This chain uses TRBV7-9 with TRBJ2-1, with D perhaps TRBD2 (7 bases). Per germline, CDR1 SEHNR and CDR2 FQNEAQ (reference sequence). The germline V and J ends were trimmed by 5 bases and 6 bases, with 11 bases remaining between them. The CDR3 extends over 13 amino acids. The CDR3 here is CASSRRGGNEQFF. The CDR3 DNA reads TGTGCCAGCAGCCGAAGGGGGGGCAATGAGCAGTTCTTC.

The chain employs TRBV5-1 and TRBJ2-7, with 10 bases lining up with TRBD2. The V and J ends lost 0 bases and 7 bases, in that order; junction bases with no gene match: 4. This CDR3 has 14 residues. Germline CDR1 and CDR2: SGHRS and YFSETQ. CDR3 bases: TGCGCCAGCAGCTTGGGGACTAGCGGCTGGGAGCAGTACTTC. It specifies CASSLGTSGWEQYF.

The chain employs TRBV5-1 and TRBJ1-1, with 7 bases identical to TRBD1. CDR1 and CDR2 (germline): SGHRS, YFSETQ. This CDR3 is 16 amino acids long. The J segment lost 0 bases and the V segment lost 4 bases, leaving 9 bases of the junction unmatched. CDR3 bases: TGCGCCAGCAGCAAGTTCAGGGGGGCGGTGAACACTGAAGCTTTCTTT. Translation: CASSKFRGAVNTEAFF.

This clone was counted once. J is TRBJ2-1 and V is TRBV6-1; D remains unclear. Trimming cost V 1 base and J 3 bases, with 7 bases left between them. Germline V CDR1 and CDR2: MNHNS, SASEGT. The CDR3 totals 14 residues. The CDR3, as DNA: TGTGCCAGCAGTGAAGTCCGACACTACAATGAGCAGTTCTTC. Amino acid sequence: CASSEVRHYNEQFF.

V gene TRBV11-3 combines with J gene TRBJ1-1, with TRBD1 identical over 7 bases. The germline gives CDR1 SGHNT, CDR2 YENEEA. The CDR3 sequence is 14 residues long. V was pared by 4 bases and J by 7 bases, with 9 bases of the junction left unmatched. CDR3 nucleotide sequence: TGTGCCAGCAGCTCGGCCGGGACAGCTTTTGAAGCTTTCTTT. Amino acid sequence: CASSSAGTAFEAFF.

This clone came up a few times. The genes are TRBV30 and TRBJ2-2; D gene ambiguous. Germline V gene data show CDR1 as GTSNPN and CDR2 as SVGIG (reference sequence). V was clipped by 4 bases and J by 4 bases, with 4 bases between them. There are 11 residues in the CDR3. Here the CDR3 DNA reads TGTGCCTGGACTAGCACCGGGGAGCTGTTTTTT. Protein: CAWTSTGELFF.

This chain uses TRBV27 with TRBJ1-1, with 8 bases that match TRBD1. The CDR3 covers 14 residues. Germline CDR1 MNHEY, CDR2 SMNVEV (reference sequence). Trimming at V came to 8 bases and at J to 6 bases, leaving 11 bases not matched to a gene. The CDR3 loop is CASSMDRAGAEAFF. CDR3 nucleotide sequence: TGTGCCAGCTCCATGGACAGGGCGGGCGCTGAAGCTTTCTTT.

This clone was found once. CDR3 region: CSVGPKGRGEQYF. The DNA for the CDR3 is TGCAGCGTTGGGCCGAAGGGTCGGGGCGAGCAGTACTTC. The genes are TRBV29-1 and TRBJ2-7; weak D call: TRBD2 (5 bases). Germline assignment: CDR1 SQVTM and CDR2 ANQGSEA. The CDR3 sequence is 13 residues long. Trimming took off 4 bases at V and 6 bases at J, with 16 bases between the two ends.

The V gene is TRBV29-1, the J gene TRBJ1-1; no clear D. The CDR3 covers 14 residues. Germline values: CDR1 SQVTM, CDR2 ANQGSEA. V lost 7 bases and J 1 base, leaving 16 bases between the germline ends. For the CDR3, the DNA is TGCAGCGGCAGACTCCCCGGTGGGAACACTGAAGCTTTCTTT. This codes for CSGRLPGGNTEAFF.

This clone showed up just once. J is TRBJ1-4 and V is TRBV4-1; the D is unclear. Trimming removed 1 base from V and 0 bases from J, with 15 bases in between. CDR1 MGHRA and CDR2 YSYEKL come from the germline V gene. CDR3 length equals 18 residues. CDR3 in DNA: TGCGCCAGCAGCCAAGTTAATTTGGGGTGGACAACTAATGAAAAACTGTTTTTT. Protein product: CASSQVNLGWTTNEKLFF.

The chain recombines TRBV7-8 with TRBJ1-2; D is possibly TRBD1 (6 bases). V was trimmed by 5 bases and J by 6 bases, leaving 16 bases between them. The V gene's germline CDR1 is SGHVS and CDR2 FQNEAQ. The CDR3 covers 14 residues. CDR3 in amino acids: CASSISQGRDGYTF. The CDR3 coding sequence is TGTGCCAGCAGCATTTCACAGGGAAGGGATGGCTACACCTTC.

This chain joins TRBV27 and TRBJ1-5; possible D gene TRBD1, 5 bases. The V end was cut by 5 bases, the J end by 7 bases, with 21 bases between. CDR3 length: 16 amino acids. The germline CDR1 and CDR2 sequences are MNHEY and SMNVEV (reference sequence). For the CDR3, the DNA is TGTGCCAGCAGTCCGAACGCGAGGCAGGGTTTCCAGCCCCAGCATTTT. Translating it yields CASSPNARQGFQPQHF.

The DNA of the CDR3 is TGTGCCAGCAGCCGCGAAGAGACCCAGTACTTC. Its translation: CASSREETQYF. The V and J genes are TRBV5-6 and TRBJ2-5; D is unclear. The CDR3 covers 11 residues. Trimming shortened V by 4 bases and J by 3 bases, and 4 bases separated the two germline ends. Germline CDR1 is SGHDT and CDR2 is YYEEEE.

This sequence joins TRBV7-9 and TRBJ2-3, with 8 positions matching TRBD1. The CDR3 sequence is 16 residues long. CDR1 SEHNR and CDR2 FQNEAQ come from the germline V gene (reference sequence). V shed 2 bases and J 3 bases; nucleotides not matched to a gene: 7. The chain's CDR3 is CASSLSGQDWTDTQYF. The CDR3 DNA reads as TGTGCCAGCAGCTTATCGGGACAGGATTGGACAGATACGCAGTATTTT.

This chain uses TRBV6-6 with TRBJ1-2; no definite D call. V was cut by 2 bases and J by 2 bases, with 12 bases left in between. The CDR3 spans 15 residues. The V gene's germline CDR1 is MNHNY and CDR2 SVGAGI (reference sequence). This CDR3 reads CASSYRGLPNYGYTF. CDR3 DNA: TGTGCCAGCAGTTACAGAGGACTCCCGAACTATGGCTACACCTTC.

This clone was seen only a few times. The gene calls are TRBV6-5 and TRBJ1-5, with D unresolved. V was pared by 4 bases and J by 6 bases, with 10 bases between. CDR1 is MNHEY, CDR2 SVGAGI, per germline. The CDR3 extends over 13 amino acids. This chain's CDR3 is CASSSSGFQPQHF. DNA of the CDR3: TGTGCCAGCAGTTCCTCGGGGTTTCAGCCCCAGCATTTT.

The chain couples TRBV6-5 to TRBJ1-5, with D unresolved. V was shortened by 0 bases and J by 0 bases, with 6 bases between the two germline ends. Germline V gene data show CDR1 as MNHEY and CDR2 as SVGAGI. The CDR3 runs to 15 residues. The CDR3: CASSYSAASNQPQHF. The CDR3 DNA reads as TGTGCCAGCAGTTACTCGGCGGCTAGCAATCAGCCCCAGCATTTT.

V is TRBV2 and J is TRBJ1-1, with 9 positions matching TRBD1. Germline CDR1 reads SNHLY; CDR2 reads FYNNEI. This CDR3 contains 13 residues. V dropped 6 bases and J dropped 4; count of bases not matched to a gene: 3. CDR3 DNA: TGTGCCAGCAGGGGACAGGGCGGCACTGAAGCTTTCTTT. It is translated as CASRGQGGTEAFF.

This chain's CDR3 is CASRPGGSPAYEQYF. CDR3 sequence (DNA): TGTGCCAGCAGACCCGGGGGCAGCCCAGCCTACGAGCAGTACTTC. V is TRBV27 and J is TRBJ2-7, with D perhaps assigned TRBD1 or TRBD2 (6 bases each). CDR3 length: 15 residues. The ends were cut back, 6 bases at V and 2 bases at J, with 17 bases in the middle. The germline V gene has CDR1 MNHEY and CDR2 SMNVEV (reference sequence).

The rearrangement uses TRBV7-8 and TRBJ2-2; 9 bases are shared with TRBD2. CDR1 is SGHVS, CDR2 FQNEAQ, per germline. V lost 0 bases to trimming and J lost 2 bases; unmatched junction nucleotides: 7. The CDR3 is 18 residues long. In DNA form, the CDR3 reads TGTGCCAGCAGCTTAGCGCGGCGACTAGCGGATAACACCGGGGAGCTGTTTTTT. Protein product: CASSLARRLADNTGELFF.

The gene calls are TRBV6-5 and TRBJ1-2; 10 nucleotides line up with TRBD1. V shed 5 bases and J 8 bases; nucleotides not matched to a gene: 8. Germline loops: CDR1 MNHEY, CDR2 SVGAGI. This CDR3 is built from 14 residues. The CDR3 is CASSNRQGAYGYTF. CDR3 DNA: TGTGCCAGCAGTAATAGACAGGGGGCTTACGGCTACACCTTC.

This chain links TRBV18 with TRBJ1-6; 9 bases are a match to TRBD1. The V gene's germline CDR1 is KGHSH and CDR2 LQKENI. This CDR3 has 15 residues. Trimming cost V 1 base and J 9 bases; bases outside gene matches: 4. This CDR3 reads CASSPRGQGISPLHF. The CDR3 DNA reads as TGTGCCAGCTCACCACGTGGACAGGGGATTTCACCCCTCCACTTT.

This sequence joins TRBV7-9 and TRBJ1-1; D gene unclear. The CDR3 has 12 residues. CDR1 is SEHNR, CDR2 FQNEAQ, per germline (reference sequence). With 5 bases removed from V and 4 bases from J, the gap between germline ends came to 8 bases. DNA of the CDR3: TGTGCCAGCAGCCACATACGCACTGAAGCTTTCTTT. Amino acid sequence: CASSHIRTEAFF. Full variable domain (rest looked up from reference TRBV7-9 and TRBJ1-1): DTGVSQNPRHKITKRGQNVTFRCDPISEHNRLYWYRQTLGQGPEFLTYFQNEAQLEKSRLLSDRFSAERPKGSFSTLEIQRTEQGDSAMYLCASSHIRTEAFFGQGTRLTVV.

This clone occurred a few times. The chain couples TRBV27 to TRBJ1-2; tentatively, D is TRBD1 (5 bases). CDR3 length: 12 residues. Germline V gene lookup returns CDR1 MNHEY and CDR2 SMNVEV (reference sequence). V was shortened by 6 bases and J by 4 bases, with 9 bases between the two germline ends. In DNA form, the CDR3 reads TGTGCCAGCAGGAGGGGCTCCTATGGCTACACCTTC. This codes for CASRRGSYGYTF.

CDR3 in DNA: TGTGCCAGCTCCTTAGTACCCACCCCCGCTTACGAGCAGTACTTC. Its translation: CASSLVPTPAYEQYF. The rearrangement joins TRBV6-1 to TRBJ2-7; D is uncertain. This CDR3 is 15 amino acids long. Looked up from germline, CDR1 is MNHNS and CDR2 is SASEGT. V was cut by 8 bases and J by 4 bases, with 21 bases left in between.

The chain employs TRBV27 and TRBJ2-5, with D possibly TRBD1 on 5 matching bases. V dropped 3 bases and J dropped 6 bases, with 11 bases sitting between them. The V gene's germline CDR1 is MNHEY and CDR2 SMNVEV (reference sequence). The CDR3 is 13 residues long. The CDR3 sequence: CASSFQGVKTQYF. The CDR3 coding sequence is TGTGCCAGCAGTTTCCAGGGCGTGAAGACCCAGTACTTC.

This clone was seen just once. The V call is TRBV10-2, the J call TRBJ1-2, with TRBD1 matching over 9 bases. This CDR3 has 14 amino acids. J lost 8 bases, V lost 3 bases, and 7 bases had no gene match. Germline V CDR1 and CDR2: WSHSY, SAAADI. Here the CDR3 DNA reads TGCGCCAGCAGTGAAACAGGGGGCAGTGAAGGCTACACCTTC. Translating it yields CASSETGGSEGYTF.